These 32 T cell receptor beta chains originate from one sample sequenced in a study of shared clonotypes between healthy human individuals. The method was immunoSEQ multiplex PCR; TCRdb's version includes in-frame clones alone and lacks a portion of them. The table lists roughly 2,300,000 clones, 80% to 95% of them singletons, with 0.37% in the top ten. The sample consisted of naive CD4+ T cells from PBMCs. Subset indicated: CD45RA+ positively selected. The receptors originated from a man aged 18 to 29 in good health. Some clones in this sample may be carry-over from other donors' samples.

V is TRBV28 and J is TRBJ1-2, with D perhaps matching TRBD1 (5 bases). The V end lost 3 bases, the J end lost 0 bases, and 14 bases lay between the germline ends. The CDR3 has 16 residues. Per the germline V gene, CDR1 is MDHEN and CDR2 is SYDVKM. The CDR3 DNA reads TGTGCCAGCAGTTTGGGACCGGGTACAGCTAACTATGGCTACACCTTC. It translates to CASSLGPGTANYGYTF.

The chain carries TRBV5-4 and TRBJ2-7; D is ambiguous. The V end was cut by 1 base, the J end by 5 bases, with 10 bases between. CDR3 length: 13 amino acids. Germline CDR1 and CDR2: SGHNT and YYREEE (reference sequence). In nucleotides, the CDR3 is TGTGCCAGCAGCTTGCCAGGACCGGACGAGCAGTACTTC. It is translated as CASSLPGPDEQYF.

In DNA, the CDR3 is TGTGCCAGCACCCGGACAGGTTTTAACACCGGGGAGCTGTTTTTT. This codes for CASTRTGFNTGELFF. The chain employs TRBV2 and TRBJ2-2; 7 bases agree with TRBD1. Looked up from germline, CDR1 is SNHLY and CDR2 is FYNNEI. There are 15 residues in the CDR3. The trim removed 7 bases at V and 2 bases at J, leaving 7 bases unmatched.

The chain employs TRBV5-4 and TRBJ2-3; D is unclear. V lost 4 bases, J lost 0 bases, and 12 bases lay in between. The CDR3 runs 15 residues. Germline CDR1 and CDR2: SGHNT and YYREEE (reference sequence). This chain's CDR3 is CASSQPQESTDTQYF. Here the CDR3 DNA reads TGTGCCAGCAGCCAGCCTCAGGAGAGCACAGATACGCAGTATTTT.

This chain joins TRBV28 and TRBJ1-2; 7 nucleotides agree with TRBD1. Germline V gene data show CDR1 as MDHEN and CDR2 as SYDVKM. Germline trimming cut 2 bases from V and 4 bases from J; bases unmatched to any gene: 7. This CDR3 is 15 amino acids long. In nucleotides, the CDR3 is TGTGCCAGCAGTTTAACGGGACAGAGCAGCTATGGCTACACCTTC. This codes for CASSLTGQSSYGYTF.

The CDR3 nucleotides are TGTGCCAGCAGCCCACAGAAAAACTACGAGCAGTACTTC. This gives the protein CASSPQKNYEQYF. V is TRBV6-1 and J is TRBJ2-7; D ambiguous. Germline values: CDR1 MNHNS, CDR2 SASEGT. There are 13 residues in the CDR3. Trimming took 6 bases from V and 3 from J, leaving 12 bases between them.

A remark on this clone: The sample holds other DNA sequences that translate to the same CDR3. The chain carries TRBV28 and TRBJ1-1; no reliable D call. V was trimmed by 2 bases and J by 3 bases, leaving 4 bases between them. The CDR3 runs to 12 residues. CDR1 is MDHEN and CDR2 is SYDVKM in the germline V gene. Here the CDR3 DNA reads TGTGCCAGCAGTTTACCTTACACTGAAGCTTTCTTT. It translates to CASSLPYTEAFF.

This clone occurred a few times. This rearrangement joins TRBV11-2 to TRBJ1-1; D gene unclear. This CDR3 region has 13 residues. The V end lost 0 bases, the J end lost 4 bases, and 6 bases lay between the germline ends. Germline V gives CDR1 SGHAT, CDR2 FQNNGV. CDR3 protein: CASSLEPGTEAFF. The CDR3 bases are TGTGCCAGCAGCTTAGAGCCAGGCACTGAAGCTTTCTTT.

The chain couples TRBV6-6 to TRBJ1-5; D not resolved. This CDR3 has 14 residues. The ends were cut back, 0 bases at V and 6 bases at J, with 9 bases in the middle. Germline V gives CDR1 MNHNY, CDR2 SVGAGI (reference sequence). The CDR3 reads CASSYSTGVQPQHF. As DNA, the CDR3 is TGTGCCAGCAGTTACTCGACCGGGGTTCAGCCCCAGCATTTT.

The chain recombines TRBV5-1 with TRBJ2-5; 8 nucleotides align to TRBD1. V gave up 1 base and J gave up 5 bases; unmatched junction bases: 7. This CDR3 region has 15 residues. CDR1 is SGHRS, CDR2 YFSETQ, per germline. CDR3 loop: CASSLTTGDRETQYF. The CDR3 DNA follows: TGCGCCAGCAGCTTGACGACAGGGGATAGGGAGACCCAGTACTTC.

The V call is TRBV7-8, the J call TRBJ2-2; D remains ambiguous. The CDR3 has 14 residues. Germline CDR1 reads SGHVS; CDR2 reads FQNEAQ. The V end lost 3 bases, the J end lost 0 bases, and 5 bases lay between the germline ends. CDR3 nucleotide sequence: TGTGCCAGCAGCTTTATTGCGAACACCGGGGAGCTGTTTTTT. Protein: CASSFIANTGELFF.

The CDR3 DNA follows: TGTGCCTGGAGTGTCGTTGGGGTGAGGAACACCGGGGAGCTGTTTTTT. It is translated as CAWSVVGVRNTGELFF. V usage is TRBV30 and J usage is TRBJ2-2; the D is unclear. Trimming stripped 0 bases from V and 1 base from J, with 12 bases between. This CDR3 has 16 residues. Germline V gene lookup returns CDR1 GTSNPN and CDR2 SVGIG (reference sequence).

The V call is TRBV6-5, the J call TRBJ2-3, with D possibly TRBD2 on 5 matching bases. The CDR3 totals 13 residues. V was cut by 6 bases and J by 3 bases, with 10 bases left in between. Germline CDR1 is MNHEY and CDR2 is SVGAGI. The CDR3 loop reads CASRATITDTQYF. For the CDR3, the DNA is TGTGCCAGCAGGGCGACTATTACAGATACGCAGTATTTT.

The J gene is TRBJ1-2, the V gene TRBV15; D is unclear. This CDR3 spans 12 amino acids. V was clipped by 1 base and J by 4 bases, with 4 bases between them. From germline, CDR1 is LNHNV and CDR2 YYDKDF (reference sequence). The CDR3 loop reads CATSRGTYGYTF. CDR3 nucleotide sequence: TGTGCCACCAGCAGAGGGACCTATGGCTACACCTTC.

Notes on this clone: The sample carries other DNA sequences with the same CDR3. The CDR3 protein is CASSLVAGGSYEQYF. For the CDR3, the DNA is TGTGCCAGCAGCTTAGTAGCGGGAGGGAGCTACGAGCAGTACTTC. The chain links TRBV7-2 to TRBJ2-7, with 11 positions matching TRBD2. With 1 base clipped from V and 3 bases from J, the junction kept 2 bases outside the gene matches. CDR1 SGHTA and CDR2 FQGNSA come from the germline V gene. This CDR3 region has 15 residues.

This chain uses TRBV12-2 with TRBJ1-5; the D call TRBD1 from the table was never checked on the DNA. TRBV12-2 is marked as a pseudogene. The CDR3 length is 16 residues. The chain's CDR3 is CASRFDRDRERQPQHF. For the CDR3, the DNA is TGTGCAAGTCGCTTTGACCGGGACAGGGAACGTCAGCCCCAGCATTTT.

This sequence joins TRBV6-1 and TRBJ2-7; 7 positions match TRBD1. Germline-derived CDR1 and CDR2 are MNHNS and SASEGT. V lost 2 bases and J lost 2; bases outside the gene matches: 12. CDR3 length: 17 residues. CDR3: CASSENKGTAFPYEQYF. DNA of the CDR3: TGTGCCAGCAGTGAAAATAAAGGGACAGCATTTCCCTACGAGCAGTACTTC.

V and J are TRBV30 and TRBJ1-6; possible D gene TRBD1, 5 bases. Germline assignment: CDR1 GTSNPN and CDR2 SVGIG (reference sequence). Trimming took off 3 bases at V and 7 bases at J, with 13 bases between the two ends. This CDR3 has 14 amino acids. CDR3 sequence reads: CAWRKGLQNSPLHF. The CDR3 coding sequence is TGTGCCTGGAGGAAGGGACTGCAGAATTCACCCCTCCACTTT.

CDR3 residues: CASSPRETGVAGANVLTF. CDR3 nucleotide sequence: TGTGCCAGCTCACCACGTGAGACGGGGGTTGCTGGGGCCAACGTCCTGACTTTC. The chain combines TRBV18 with TRBJ2-6; TRBD2 is a possible D gene (6 bases). Trimming stripped 1 base from V and 2 bases from J, with 15 bases between. Germline V gene sequence: CDR1 KGHSH, CDR2 LQKENI. CDR3 length: 18 residues.

This chain links TRBV14 with TRBJ1-2, with TRBD1 as a possible D gene (5 bases). V lost 4 bases and J 11 bases, leaving 17 bases between the germline ends. The germline gives CDR1 SGHDN, CDR2 FVKESK. The CDR3 has 13 residues. CDR3 sequence (DNA): TGTGCCAGCAGCCCCGGGACCATACCCTTTTACACCTTC. Encoded protein: CASSPGTIPFYTF.

The rearrangement uses TRBV15 and TRBJ2-7; 7 positions match TRBD2. Germline-derived CDR1 and CDR2 are LNHNV and YYDKDF (reference sequence). V shed 0 bases, J shed 6 bases, and the junction held 8 bases outside the gene matches. The CDR3 has 15 amino acids. CDR3 sequence reads: CATSREELGGGEQYF. CDR3 coding DNA: TGTGCCACCAGCAGAGAAGAGCTGGGGGGGGGCGAGCAGTACTTC.

On this clone itself: Other DNA sequences in this sample translate to the same CDR3. The chain recombines TRBV19 with TRBJ1-1; the match to TRBD1 covers 7 bases. The CDR3 contains 14 residues. After removal of 2 bases from V and 2 bases from J, the junction contained 2 bases not matched to a gene. In germline, CDR1 is LNHDA, CDR2 SQIVND (reference sequence). As DNA, the CDR3 is TGTGCCAGTAGTATAAGGGGGCTAAACACTGAAGCTTTCTTT. This translates into CASSIRGLNTEAFF. Based on the CDR3 plus reference TRBV19 and TRBJ1-1, the full variable domain is DGGITQSPKYLFRKEGQNVTLSCEQNLNHDAMYWYRQDPGQGLRLIYYSQIVNDFQKGDIAEGYSVSREKKESFPLTVTSAQKNPTAFYLCASSIRGLNTEAFFGQGTRLTVV.

V gene TRBV11-1 combines with J gene TRBJ2-1, with 12 bases lining up with TRBD2. J gave up 7 bases and V 1 base, and 8 bases lay outside the gene matches. The V gene's germline CDR1 is SGHAT and CDR2 FQDESV (reference sequence). This CDR3 has 17 amino acids. CDR3 sequence: CASSLGFLAGGENEQFF. The CDR3 DNA follows: TGTGCCAGCAGCTTAGGATTTCTAGCGGGGGGGGAGAATGAGCAGTTCTTC.

The V call is TRBV5-1, the J call TRBJ2-3; 13 bases map to TRBD2. The germline V gene encodes CDR1 SGHRS and CDR2 YFSETQ. V was clipped by 4 bases and J by 3 bases; unmatched bases: 5. There are 16 residues in the CDR3. The CDR3 here is CASSGLAGDKTDTQYF. The CDR3 DNA reads as TGCGCCAGCAGCGGACTAGCGGGAGATAAGACAGATACGCAGTATTTT. Combining the CDR3 with reference TRBV5-1 and TRBJ2-3 gives the whole variable domain KAGVTQTPRYLIKTRGQQVTLSCSPISGHRSVSWYQQTPGQGLQFLFEYFSETQRNKGNFPGRFSGRQFSNSRSEMNVSTLELGDSALYLCASSGLAGDKTDTQYFGPGTRLTVL.

This chain connects TRBV7-9 to TRBJ2-1; no definite D call. Trimming removed 2 bases at V and 0 bases at J, with 11 bases between. CDR3 length: 16 amino acids. CDR1 is SEHNR and CDR2 is FQNEAQ in the germline V gene (reference sequence). CDR3 region: CASSLSPISSYNEQFF. CDR3 in DNA: TGTGCCAGCAGCTTATCGCCCATTAGCTCCTACAATGAGCAGTTCTTC.

V is TRBV14 and J is TRBJ2-5, with a tentative D call TRBD1 (5 bases). There are 13 residues in the CDR3. Germline assignment: CDR1 SGHDN and CDR2 FVKESK. Trimming took 4 bases from V and 5 from J, leaving 11 bases between them. The CDR3: CASSRASGETQYF. The CDR3, as DNA: TGTGCCAGCAGCCGGGCTTCAGGGGAGACCCAGTACTTC.

The rearrangement links TRBV28 to TRBJ2-7; unclear D gene. The CDR3 loop spans 12 amino acids. V gave up 5 bases and J gave up 1 base, with 6 bases separating them. The germline gives CDR1 MDHEN, CDR2 SYDVKM. This chain's CDR3 is CASSPQSYEQYF. The DNA for the CDR3 is TGTGCCAGCAGTCCCCAATCCTACGAGCAGTACTTC.

V usage is TRBV5-1 and J usage is TRBJ2-3; D not resolved. The CDR3 is made up of 15 amino acids. V lost 4 bases and J lost 1, with 13 bases in between. Per germline, CDR1 SGHRS and CDR2 YFSETQ. For the CDR3, the DNA is TGCGCCAGCAGCCCCCGGGCAGCAGGCACAGATACGCAGTATTTT. Translating it yields CASSPRAAGTDTQYF.

The chain combines TRBV11-2 with TRBJ2-7; possible D gene TRBD1, 7 bases. The CDR3 sequence is 17 residues long. Trimming took off 4 bases at V and 3 bases at J, with 22 bases between the two ends. Germline CDR1 SGHAT, CDR2 FQNNGV. The DNA for the CDR3 is TGTGCCAGCAGCTACAAATTGGGCGGGACAGAGGTCTACGAGCAGTACTTC. Its translation: CASSYKLGGTEVYEQYF.

The chain joins TRBV5-4 to TRBJ2-6; no reliable D call. Trimming cost V 4 bases and J 1 base, with 12 bases left between them. The CDR3 runs 16 residues. The germline gives CDR1 SGHNT, CDR2 YYREEE (reference sequence). In DNA form, the CDR3 reads TGTGCCAGCAGCCCGGACCGACCGTCTGGGGCCAACGTCCTGACTTTC. Encoded protein: CASSPDRPSGANVLTF.

The chain is built from TRBV7-9 and TRBJ2-3, with 7 bases matching TRBD2. V shed 3 bases and J 2 bases; nucleotides not matched to a gene: 5. The CDR3 is 15 amino acids. CDR1 and CDR2 from the germline V gene are SEHNR and FQNEAQ (reference sequence). This CDR3 reads CASSLGRVPTDTQYF. The DNA of the CDR3 is TGTGCCAGCAGCTTGGGGAGGGTTCCCACAGATACGCAGTATTTT.

Concerning this clone itself: This specimen includes other DNA sequences encoding the same CDR3. The chain links TRBV30 to TRBJ1-5, with unresolved D. Deletions cut 1 base from V and 2 bases from J, with 6 bases between. The CDR3 runs 13 residues. Germline V gene lookup returns CDR1 GTSNPN and CDR2 SVGIG (reference sequence). CDR3 protein: CAWSAQGNQPQHF. CDR3 DNA sequence: TGTGCCTGGAGTGCCCAGGGCAATCAGCCCCAGCATTTT.